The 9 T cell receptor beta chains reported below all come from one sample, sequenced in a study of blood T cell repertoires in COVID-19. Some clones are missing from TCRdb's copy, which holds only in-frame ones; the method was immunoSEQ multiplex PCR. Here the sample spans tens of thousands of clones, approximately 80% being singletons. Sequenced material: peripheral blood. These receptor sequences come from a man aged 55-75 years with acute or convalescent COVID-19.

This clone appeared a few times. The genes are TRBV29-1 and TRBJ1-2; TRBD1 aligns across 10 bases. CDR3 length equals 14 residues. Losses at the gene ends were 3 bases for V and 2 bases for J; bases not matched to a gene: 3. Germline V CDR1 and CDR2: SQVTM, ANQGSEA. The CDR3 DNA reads TGCAGCGTTGACCCGGGACAGGGGAACTATGGCTACACCTTC. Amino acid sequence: CSVDPGQGNYGYTF. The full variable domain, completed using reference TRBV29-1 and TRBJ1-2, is SAVISQKPSRDICQRGTSLTIQCQVDSQVTMMFWYRQQPGQSLTLIATANQGSEATYESGFVIDKFPISRPNLTFSTLTVSNMSPEDSSIYLCSVDPGQGNYGYTFGSGTRLTVV.

The CDR3: CASSEVVSDGYTF. CDR3 nucleotides: TGTGCCAGCAGTGAAGTGGTGAGCGATGGCTACACCTTC. The chain employs TRBV25-1 and TRBJ1-2; no clear D gene. Looked up from germline, CDR1 is MGHDK and CDR2 is SYGVNS. The V end was cut by 2 bases, the J end by 6 bases, with 10 bases between. The CDR3 is 13 residues long.

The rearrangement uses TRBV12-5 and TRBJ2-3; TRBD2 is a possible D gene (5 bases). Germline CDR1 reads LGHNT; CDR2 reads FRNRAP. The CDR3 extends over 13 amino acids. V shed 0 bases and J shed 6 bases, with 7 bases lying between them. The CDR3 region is CASGLVRRDTQYF. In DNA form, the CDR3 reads TGTGCTAGTGGTTTGGTACGGAGGGATACGCAGTATTTT.

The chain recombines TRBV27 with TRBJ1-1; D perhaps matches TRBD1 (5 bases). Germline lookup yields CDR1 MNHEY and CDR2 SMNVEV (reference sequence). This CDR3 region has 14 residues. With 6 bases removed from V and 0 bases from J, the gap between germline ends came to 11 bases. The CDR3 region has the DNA TGTGCCAGCAGCGTAGGGGCTGTGAACACTGAAGCTTTCTTT. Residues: CASSVGAVNTEAFF.

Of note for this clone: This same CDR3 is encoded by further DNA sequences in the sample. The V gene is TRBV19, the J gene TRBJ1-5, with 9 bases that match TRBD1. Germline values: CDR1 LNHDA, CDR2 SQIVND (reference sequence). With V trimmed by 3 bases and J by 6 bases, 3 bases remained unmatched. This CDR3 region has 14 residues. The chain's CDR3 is CASSIGQGTQPQHF. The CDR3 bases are TGTGCCAGTAGTATCGGACAGGGGACTCAGCCCCAGCATTTT.

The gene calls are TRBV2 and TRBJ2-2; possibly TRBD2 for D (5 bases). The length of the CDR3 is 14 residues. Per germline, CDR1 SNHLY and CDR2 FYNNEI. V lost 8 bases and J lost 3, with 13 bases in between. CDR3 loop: CASRGLRDTGELFF. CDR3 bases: TGTGCCAGCCGGGGTTTACGGGACACCGGGGAGCTGTTTTTT.

The chain's CDR3 is CARRREEQGNQPQHF. The CDR3 nucleotides read TGTGCTAGACGTAGAGAAGAGCAAGGCAATCAGCCCCAGCATTTT. The chain carries TRBV12-5 and TRBJ1-5; D uncertain. Germline-derived CDR1 and CDR2 are LGHNT and FRNRAP. The ends were cut back, 9 bases at V and 2 bases at J, with 17 bases in the middle. The CDR3 has 15 amino acids. Full variable domain (outside the CDR3, taken from reference TRBV12-5 and TRBJ1-5): DARVTQTPRHKVTEMGQEVTMRCQPILGHNTVFWYRQTMMQGLELLAYFRNRAPLDDSGMPKDRFSAEMPDATLATLKIQPSEPRDSAVYFCARRREEQGNQPQHFGDGTRLSIL.

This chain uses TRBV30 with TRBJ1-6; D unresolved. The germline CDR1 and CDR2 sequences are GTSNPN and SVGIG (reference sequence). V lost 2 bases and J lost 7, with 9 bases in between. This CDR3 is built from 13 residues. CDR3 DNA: TGTGCCTGGAGTACGGGAGAGAATTCACCCCTCCACTTT. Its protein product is CAWSTGENSPLHF.

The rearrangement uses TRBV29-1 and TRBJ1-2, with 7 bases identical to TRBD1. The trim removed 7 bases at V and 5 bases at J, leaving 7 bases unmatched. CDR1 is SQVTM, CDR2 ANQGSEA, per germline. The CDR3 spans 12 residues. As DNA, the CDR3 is TGCAGCGCCGAGACAGGGTTTTATGGCTACACCTTC. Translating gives CSAETGFYGYTF.